This TCR beta chain was identified in a study of blood T cell repertoires in COVID-19. About the research overall: Some COVID-19 samples were acute and others convalescent; all came from the United States, Italy and Spain. PBMCs, B-cell-depleted T cells, or T cells were the source of the cDNA or gDNA that made up the material.

This CDR3 spans 15 amino acids. Trimming at V came to 2 bases and at J to 7 bases, leaving 7 bases not matched to a gene. CDR1 is MDHEN and CDR2 is SYDVKM in the germline V gene. Source study methods: Amplified reference gene primers provided the basis for estimating nucleated cell counts. Libraries were prepared by immunoSEQ multiplex PCR; TCRdb keeps only in-frame clonotypes and omits some of them. V, J and clone size derive from that table, while D and trimming were established from the DNA sequence. The sample carries around 160,000 clones, 70% to 90% recorded once. The clonotype was recovered from a man aged 60 to 75 with active or convalescent COVID-19. Input material: peripheral blood. This rearrangement joins TRBV28 to TRBJ2-5, with 10 bases identical to TRBD1. The CDR3 sequence is CASSLRGTGARTQYF. The DNA of the CDR3 is TGTGCCAGCAGTTTAAGAGGGACAGGGGCCCGGACCCAGTACTTC.